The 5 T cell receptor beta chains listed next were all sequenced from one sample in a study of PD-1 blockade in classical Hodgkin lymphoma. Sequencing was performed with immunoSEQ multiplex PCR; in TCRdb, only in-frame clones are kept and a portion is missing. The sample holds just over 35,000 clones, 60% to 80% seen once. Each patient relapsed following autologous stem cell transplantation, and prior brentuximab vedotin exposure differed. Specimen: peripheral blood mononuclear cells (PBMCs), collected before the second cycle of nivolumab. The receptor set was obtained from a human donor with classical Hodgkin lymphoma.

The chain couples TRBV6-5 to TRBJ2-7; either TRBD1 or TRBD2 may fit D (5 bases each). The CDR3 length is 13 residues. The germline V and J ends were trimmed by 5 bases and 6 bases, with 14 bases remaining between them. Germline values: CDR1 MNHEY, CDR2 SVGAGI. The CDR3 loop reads CASSGSGTSEQYF. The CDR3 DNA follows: TGTGCCAGCAGTGGCTCCGGGACCAGCGAGCAGTACTTC.

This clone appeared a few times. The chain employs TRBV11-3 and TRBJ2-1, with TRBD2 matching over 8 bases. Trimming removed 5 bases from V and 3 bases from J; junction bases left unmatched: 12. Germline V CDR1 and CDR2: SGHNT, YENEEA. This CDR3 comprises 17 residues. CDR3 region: CASSRLVVAGYYNEQFF. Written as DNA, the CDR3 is TGTGCCAGCAGCCGCCTCGTTGTAGCGGGGTACTACAATGAGCAGTTCTTC.

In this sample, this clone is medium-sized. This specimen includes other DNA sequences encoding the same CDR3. The CDR3 sequence: CASSDSGSTYNEQFF. CDR3 DNA sequence: TGTGCCAGCAGTGATAGCGGGAGCACCTACAATGAGCAGTTCTTC. The chain employs TRBV9 and TRBJ2-1; TRBD2 matches 9 bases. V was clipped by 5 bases and J by 2 bases; unmatched bases: 5. CDR1 is SGDLS, CDR2 YYNGEE, per germline. This CDR3 spans 15 amino acids. Supplemented by reference TRBV9 and TRBJ2-1, the full variable domain reads DSGVTQTPKHLITATGQRVTLRCSPRSGDLSVYWYQQSLDQGLQFLIQYYNGEERAKGNILERFSAQQFPDLHSELNLSSLELGDSALYFCASSDSGSTYNEQFFGPGTRLTVL.

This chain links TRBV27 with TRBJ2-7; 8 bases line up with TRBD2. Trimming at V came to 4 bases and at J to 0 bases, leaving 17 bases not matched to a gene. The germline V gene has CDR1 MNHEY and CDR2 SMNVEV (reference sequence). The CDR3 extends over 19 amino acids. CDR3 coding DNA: TGTGCCAGCAGTTCCAATGGGGCTAGCGGGCGCATGATCTCCTACGAGCAGTACTTC. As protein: CASSSNGASGRMISYEQYF.

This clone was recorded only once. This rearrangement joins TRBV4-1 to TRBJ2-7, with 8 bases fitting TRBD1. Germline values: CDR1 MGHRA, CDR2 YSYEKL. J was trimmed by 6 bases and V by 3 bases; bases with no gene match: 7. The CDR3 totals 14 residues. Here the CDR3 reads CASSHPGTGAEQYF. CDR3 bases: TGCGCCAGCAGCCATCCCGGGACAGGAGCCGAGCAGTACTTC.